This T cell receptor beta chain originates from a study of radiotherapy plus CTLA-4 blockade in lung cancer. Clones were read by immunoSEQ multiplex PCR, and TCRdb kept only the in-frame ones, dropping some. The sample holds about 95,000 clones; roughly 80% are singletons and the top ten take more than 0.75%. The material was peripheral blood, obtained from a patient treated with radiotherapy plus ipilimumab. This TCR came from a human donor with non-small cell lung cancer who had stable disease on radiotherapy plus ipilimumab.

CDR3 residues: CASSLSPTSGDNEQFF. The CDR3 DNA reads as TGTGCCAGCAGCTTATCCCCCACTAGCGGTGACAATGAGCAGTTCTTC. The chain employs TRBV7-3 and TRBJ2-1, with 8 nucleotides matching TRBD2. The CDR3 is made up of 16 amino acids. Germline CDR1 and CDR2: SGHTA and FQGTGA. V trimming: 2 bases; J trimming: 5 bases; junction bases outside the gene matches: 8.